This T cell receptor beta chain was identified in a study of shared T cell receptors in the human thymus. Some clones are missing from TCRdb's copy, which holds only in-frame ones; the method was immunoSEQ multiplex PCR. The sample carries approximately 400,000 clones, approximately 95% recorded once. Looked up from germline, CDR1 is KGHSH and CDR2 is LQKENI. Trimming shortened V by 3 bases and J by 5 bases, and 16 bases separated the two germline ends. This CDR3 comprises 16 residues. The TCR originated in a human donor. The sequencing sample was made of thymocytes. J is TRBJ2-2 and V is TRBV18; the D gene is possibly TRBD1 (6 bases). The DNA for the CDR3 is TGTGCCAGCTCACCGACAGACAGGTCCAGGACCGGGGAGCTGTTTTTT. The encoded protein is CASSPTDRSRTGELFF.